This T cell receptor (beta chain) was retrieved from a study of blood T cells in healthy people across ages. The CDR3 runs 16 residues. J was trimmed by 7 bases and V by 1 base; bases with no gene match: 9. The V gene's germline CDR1 is LNHNV and CDR2 YYDKDF (reference sequence). With respect to this clonotype: Antigen unknown.

Using a J-beta primer mix together with a sample-barcoded 5' primer, a second PCR was run for 7 to 11 cycles. Using its own MiXCR run on the 5' RACE reads, TCRdb lists one record per CDR3 protein. The table includes around 800,000 distinct CDR3 sequences, 20% to 30% detected once. General study points: TCR beta diversity, measured per million T cells, fell in a roughly linear way with age.

This sample also belongs to another study, concerning T cells of mothers and their children. That paper adds: Three mothers and their six children, all healthy Caucasians, donated. When mothers and children were related, their normalized repertoire overlap, which was always slightly higher, did not differ significantly from that of unrelated pairs. The authors found no persistent microchimeric T cell clones.

The sample was blood. The chain is built from TRBV15 and TRBJ2-1; 8 positions match TRBD1. This sequence was found in a boy aged 5 to 17 in good health. This CDR3 is CATSRGAGGYGNEQFF. The CDR3 DNA reads as TGTGCCACCAGCAGAGGGGCAGGGGGCTATGGGAATGAGCAGTTCTTC. Supplemented by reference TRBV15 and TRBJ2-1, the full variable domain reads DAMVIQNPRYQVTQFGKPVTLSCSQTLNHNVMYWYQQKSSQAPKLLFHYYDKDFNNEADTPDNFQSRRPNTSFCFLDIRSPGLGDTAMYLCATSRGAGGYGNEQFFGPGTRLTVL.